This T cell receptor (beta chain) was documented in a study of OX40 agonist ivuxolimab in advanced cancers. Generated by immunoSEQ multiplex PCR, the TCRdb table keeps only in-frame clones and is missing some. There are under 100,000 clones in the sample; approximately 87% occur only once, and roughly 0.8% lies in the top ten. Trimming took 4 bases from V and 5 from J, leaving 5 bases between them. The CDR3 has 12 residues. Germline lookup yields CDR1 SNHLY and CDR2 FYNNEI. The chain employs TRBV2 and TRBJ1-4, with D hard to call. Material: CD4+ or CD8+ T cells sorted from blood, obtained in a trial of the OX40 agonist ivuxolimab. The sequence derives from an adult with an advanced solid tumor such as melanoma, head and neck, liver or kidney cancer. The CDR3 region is CASSGGNEKLFF. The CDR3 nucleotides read TGTGCCAGCAGTGGCGGGAATGAAAAACTGTTTTTT.